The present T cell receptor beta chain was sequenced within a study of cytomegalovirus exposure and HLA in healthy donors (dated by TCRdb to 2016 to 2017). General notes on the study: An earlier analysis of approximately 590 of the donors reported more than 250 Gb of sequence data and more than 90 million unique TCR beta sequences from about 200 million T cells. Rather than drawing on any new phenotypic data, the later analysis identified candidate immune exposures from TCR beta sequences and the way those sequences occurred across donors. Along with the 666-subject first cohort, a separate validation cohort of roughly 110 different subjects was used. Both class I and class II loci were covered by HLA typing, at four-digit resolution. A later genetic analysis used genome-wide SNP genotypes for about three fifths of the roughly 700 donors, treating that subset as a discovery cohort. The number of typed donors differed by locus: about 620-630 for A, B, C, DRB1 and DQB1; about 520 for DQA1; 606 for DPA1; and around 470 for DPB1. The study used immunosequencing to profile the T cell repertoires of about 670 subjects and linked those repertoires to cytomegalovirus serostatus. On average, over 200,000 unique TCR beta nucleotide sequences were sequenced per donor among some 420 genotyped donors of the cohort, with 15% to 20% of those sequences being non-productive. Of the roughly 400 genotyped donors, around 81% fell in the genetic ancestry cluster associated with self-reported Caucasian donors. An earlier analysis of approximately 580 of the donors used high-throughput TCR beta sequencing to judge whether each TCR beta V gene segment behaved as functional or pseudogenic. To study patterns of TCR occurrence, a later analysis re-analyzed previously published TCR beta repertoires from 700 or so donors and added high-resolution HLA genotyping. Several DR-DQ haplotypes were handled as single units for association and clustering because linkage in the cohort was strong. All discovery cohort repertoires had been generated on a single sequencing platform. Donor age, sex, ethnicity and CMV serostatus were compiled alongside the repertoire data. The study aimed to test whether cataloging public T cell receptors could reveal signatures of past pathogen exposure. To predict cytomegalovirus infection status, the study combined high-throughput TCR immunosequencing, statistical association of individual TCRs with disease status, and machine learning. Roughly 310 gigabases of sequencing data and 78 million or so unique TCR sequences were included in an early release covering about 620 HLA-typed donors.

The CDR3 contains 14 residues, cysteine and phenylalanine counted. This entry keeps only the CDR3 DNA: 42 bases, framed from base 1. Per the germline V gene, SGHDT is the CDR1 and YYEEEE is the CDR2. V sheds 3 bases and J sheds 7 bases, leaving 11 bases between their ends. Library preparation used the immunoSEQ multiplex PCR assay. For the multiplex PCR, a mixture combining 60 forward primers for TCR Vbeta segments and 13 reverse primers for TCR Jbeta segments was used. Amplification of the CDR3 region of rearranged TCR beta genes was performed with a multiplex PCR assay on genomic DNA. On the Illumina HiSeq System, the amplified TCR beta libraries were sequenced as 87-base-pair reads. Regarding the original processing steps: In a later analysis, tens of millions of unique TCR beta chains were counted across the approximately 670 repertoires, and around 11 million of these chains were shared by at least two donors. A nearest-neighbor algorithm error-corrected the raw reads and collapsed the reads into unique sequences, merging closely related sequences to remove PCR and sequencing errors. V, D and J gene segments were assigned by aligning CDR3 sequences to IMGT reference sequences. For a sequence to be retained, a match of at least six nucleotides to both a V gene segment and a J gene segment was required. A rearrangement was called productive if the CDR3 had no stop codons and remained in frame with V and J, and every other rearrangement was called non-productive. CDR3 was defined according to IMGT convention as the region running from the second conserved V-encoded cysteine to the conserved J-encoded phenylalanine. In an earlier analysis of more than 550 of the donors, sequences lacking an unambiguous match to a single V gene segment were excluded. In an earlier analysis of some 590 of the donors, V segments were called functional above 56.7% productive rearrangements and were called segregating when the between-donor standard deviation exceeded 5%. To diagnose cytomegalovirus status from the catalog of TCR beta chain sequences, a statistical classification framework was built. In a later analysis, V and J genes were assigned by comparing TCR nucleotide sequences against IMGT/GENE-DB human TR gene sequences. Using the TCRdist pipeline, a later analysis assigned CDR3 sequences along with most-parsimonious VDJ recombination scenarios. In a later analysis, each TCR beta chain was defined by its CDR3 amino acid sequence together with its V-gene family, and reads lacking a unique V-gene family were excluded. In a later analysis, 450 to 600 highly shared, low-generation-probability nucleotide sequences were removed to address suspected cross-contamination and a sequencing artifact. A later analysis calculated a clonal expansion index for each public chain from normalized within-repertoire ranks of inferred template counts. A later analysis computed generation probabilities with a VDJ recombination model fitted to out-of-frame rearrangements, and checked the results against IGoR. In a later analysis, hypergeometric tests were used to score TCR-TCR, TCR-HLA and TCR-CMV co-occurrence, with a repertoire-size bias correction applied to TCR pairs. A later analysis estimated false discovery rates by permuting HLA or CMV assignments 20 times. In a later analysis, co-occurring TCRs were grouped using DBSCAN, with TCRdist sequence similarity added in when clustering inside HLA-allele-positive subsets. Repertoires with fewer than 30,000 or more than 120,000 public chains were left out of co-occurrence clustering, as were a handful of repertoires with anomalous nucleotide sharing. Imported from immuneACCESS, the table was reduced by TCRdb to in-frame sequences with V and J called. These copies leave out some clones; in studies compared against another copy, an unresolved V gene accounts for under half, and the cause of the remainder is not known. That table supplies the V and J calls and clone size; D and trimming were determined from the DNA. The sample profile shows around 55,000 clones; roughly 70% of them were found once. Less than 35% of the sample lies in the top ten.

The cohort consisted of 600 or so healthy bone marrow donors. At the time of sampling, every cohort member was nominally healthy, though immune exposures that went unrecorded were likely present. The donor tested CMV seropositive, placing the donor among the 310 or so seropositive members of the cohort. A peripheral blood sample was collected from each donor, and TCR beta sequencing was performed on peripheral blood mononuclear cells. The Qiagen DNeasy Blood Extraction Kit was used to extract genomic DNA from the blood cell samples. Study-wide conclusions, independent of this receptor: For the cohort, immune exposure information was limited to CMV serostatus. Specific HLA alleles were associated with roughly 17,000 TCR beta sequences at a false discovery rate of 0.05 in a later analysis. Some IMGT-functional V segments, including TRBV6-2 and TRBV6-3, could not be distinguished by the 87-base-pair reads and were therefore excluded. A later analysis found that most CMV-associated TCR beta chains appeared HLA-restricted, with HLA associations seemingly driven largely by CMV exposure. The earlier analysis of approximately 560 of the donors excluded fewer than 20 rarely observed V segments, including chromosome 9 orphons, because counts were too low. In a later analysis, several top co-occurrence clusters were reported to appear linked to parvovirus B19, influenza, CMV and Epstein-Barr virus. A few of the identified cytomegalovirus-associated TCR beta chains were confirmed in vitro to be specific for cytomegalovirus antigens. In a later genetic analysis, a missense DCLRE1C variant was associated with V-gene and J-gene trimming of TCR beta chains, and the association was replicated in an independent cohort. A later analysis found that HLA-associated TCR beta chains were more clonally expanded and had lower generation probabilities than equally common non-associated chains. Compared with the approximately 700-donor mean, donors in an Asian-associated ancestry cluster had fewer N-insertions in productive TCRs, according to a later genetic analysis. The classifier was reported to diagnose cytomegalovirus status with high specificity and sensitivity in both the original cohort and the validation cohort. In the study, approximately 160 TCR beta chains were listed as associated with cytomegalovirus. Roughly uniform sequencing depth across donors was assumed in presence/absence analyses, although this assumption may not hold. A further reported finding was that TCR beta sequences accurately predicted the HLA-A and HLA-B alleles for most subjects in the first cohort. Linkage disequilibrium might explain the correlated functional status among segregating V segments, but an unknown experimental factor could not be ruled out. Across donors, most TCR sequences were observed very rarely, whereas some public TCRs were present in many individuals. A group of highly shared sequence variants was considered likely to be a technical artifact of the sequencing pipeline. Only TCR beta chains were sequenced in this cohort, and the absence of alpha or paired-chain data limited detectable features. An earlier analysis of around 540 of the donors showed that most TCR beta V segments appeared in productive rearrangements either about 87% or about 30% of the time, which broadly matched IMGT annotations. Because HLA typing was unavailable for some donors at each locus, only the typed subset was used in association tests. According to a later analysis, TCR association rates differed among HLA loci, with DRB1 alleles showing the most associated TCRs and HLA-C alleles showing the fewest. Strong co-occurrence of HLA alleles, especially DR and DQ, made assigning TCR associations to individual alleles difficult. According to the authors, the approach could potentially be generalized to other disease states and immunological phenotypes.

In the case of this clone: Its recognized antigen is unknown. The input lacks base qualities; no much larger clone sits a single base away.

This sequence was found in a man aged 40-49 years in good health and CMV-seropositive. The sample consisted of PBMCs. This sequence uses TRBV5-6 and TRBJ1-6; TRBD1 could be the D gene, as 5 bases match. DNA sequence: TGTGCCAGCAGCTCGGGACTGAAGAATTCACCCCTCCACTTT. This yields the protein CASSSGLKNSPLHF.